The T cell receptor (beta chain) under discussion was sequenced for a study of shared clonotypes between healthy human individuals. For the study at large: Each donor contributed plates that comprised three CD4 naive, three CD4 memory, two CD8 naive and one CD8 memory.

Clones were sequenced by immunoSEQ multiplex PCR, and TCRdb holds only the in-frame ones, with some missing. The sample shows about 820,000 clones, almost 95% of them seen only once. Germline CDR1 reads LNHDA; CDR2 reads SQIVND (reference sequence). The CDR3 covers 15 residues. Trimming at V came to 6 bases and at J to 1 base, leaving 5 bases not matched to a gene. The naive CD8 population came from CD45RO-negative cells selected for CCR7, without terminally differentiated effector memory CD45RA+ cells. The sequence was obtained from a man aged 30 to 39 in good health. The sequencing input was naive CD8+ T cells sorted from blood. The V and J genes are TRBV19 and TRBJ2-7, with 11 positions matching TRBD2. This CDR3 reads CASRYRLAGSYEQYF. The CDR3 coding sequence is TGTGCCAGTAGGTATAGACTAGCGGGGTCCTACGAGCAGTACTTC.